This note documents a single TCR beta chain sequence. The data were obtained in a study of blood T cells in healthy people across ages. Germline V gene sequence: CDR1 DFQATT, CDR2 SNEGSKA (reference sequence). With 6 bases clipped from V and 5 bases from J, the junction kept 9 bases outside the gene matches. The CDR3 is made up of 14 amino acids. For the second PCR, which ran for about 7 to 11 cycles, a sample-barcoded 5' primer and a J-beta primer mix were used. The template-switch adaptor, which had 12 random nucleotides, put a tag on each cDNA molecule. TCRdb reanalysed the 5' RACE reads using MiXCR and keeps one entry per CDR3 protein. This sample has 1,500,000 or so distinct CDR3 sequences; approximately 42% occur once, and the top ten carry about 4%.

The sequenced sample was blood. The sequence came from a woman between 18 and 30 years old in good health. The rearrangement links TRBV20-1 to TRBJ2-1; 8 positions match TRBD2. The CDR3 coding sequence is TGCAGTGCCCTCCGTGTAGCGGGGAACAATGAGCAGTTCTTC. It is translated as CSALRVAGNNEQFF.